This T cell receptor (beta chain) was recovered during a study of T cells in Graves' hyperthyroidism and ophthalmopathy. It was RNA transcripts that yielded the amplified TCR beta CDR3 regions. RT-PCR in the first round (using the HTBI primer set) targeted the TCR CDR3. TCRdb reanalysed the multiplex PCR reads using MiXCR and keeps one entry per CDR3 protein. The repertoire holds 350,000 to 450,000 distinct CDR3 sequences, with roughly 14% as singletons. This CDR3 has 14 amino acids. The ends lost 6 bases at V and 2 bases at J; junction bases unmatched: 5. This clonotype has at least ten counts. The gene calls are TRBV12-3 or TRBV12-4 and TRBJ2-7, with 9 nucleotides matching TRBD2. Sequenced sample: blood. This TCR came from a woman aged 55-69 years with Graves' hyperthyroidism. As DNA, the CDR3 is TGTGCCAGCAGAACTAGCGGGTCGACCTACGAGCAGTACTTC. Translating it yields CASRTSGSTYEQYF.